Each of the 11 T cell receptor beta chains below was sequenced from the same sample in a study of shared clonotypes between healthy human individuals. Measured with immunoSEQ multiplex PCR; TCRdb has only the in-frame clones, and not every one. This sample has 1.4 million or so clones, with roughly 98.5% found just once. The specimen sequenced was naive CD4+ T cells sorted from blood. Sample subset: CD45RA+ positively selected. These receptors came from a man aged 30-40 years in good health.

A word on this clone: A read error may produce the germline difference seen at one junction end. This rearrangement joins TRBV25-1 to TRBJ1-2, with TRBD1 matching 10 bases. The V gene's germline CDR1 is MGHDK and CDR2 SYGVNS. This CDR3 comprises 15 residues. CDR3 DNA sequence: TGTGCCAGCAGAGAATTAGGACAGGGGGTCTATGGCTACACCTTC. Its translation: CASRELGQGVYGYTF.

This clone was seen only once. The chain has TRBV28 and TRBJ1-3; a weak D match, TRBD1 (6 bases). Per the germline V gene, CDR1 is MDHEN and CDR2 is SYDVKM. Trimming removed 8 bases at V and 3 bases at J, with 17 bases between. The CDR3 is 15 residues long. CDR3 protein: CASAPTGRLGNTIYF. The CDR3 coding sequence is TGTGCCAGCGCCCCAACAGGGAGGCTTGGAAACACCATATATTTT. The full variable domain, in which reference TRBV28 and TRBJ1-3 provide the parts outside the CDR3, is DVKVTQSSRYLVKRTGEKVFLECVQDMDHENMFWYRQDPGLGLRLIYFSYDVKMKEKGDIPEGYSVSREKKERFSLILESASTNQTSMYLCASAPTGRLGNTIYFGEGSWLTVV.

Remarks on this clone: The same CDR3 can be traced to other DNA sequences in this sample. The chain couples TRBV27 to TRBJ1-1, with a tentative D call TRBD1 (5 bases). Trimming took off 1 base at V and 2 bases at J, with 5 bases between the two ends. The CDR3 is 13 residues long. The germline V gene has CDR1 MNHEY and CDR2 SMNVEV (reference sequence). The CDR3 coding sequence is TGTGCCAGCAGTTTATGGGGCAACACTGAAGCTTTCTTT. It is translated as CASSLWGNTEAFF.

CDR3 in amino acids: CAWSVSRTELNEKLFF. The CDR3 DNA reads as TGTGCCTGGAGTGTATCCCGGACGGAACTTAATGAAAAACTGTTTTTT. V is TRBV30 and J is TRBJ1-4; D is undetermined. The V gene's germline CDR1 is GTSNPN and CDR2 SVGIG (reference sequence). V lost 0 bases to trimming and J lost 4 bases, with 15 bases between them. The CDR3 has 16 amino acids. Full variable domain (remainder filled in from reference TRBV30 and TRBJ1-4): SQTIHQWPATLVQPVGSPLSLECTVEGTSNPNLYWYRQAAGRGLQLLFYSVGIGQISSEVPQNLSASRPQDRQFILSSKKLLLSDSGFYLCAWSVSRTELNEKLFFGSGTQLSVL.

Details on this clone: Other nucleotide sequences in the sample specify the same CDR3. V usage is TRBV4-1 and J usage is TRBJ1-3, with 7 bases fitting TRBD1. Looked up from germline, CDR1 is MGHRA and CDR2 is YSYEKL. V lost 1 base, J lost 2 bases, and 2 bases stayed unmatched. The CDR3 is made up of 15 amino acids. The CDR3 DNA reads TGCGCCAGCAGCCAAGTGCAGGGGGCTGGAAACACCATATATTTT. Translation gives CASSQVQGAGNTIYF.

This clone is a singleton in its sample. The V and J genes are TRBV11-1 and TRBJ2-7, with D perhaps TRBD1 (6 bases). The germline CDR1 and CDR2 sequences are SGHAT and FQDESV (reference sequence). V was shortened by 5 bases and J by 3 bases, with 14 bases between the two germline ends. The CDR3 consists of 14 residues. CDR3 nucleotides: TGTGCCAGCAGCCGAGGTCAAGGGGGCTACGAGCAGTACTTC. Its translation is CASSRGQGGYEQYF.

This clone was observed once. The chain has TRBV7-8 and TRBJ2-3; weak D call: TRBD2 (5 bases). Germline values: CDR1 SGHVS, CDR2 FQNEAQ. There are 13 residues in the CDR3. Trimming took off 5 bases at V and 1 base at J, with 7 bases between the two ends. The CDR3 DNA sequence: TGTGCCAGCAGCAAGGGAGGCACAGATACGCAGTATTTT. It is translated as CASSKGGTDTQYF.

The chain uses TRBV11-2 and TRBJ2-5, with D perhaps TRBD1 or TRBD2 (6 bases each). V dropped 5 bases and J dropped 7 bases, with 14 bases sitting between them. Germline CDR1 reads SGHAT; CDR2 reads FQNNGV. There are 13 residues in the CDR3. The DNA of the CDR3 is TGTGCCAGCAGCCCTTTAGGAGGGGGGACCCAGTACTTC. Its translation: CASSPLGGGTQYF. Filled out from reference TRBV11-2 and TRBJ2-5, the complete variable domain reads EAGVAQSPRYKIIEKRQSVAFWCNPISGHATLYWYQQILGQGPKLLIQFQNNGVVDDSQLPKDRFSAERLKGVDSTLKIQPAKLEDSAVYLCASSPLGGGTQYFGPGTRLLVL.

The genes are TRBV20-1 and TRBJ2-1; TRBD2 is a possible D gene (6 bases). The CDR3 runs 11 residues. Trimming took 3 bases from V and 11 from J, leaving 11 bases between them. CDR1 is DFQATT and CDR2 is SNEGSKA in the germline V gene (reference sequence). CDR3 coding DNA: TGCAGTGCTAGGGAGGGGAAGAAGCAGTTCTTC. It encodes CSAREGKKQFF.

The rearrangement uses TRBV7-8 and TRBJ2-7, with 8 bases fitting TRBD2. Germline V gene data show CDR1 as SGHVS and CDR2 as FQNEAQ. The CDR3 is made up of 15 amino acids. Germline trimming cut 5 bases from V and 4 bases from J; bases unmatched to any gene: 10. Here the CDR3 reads CASSRTFGGVYEQYF. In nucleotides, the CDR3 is TGTGCCAGCAGCCGCACTTTCGGGGGGGTGTACGAGCAGTACTTC.

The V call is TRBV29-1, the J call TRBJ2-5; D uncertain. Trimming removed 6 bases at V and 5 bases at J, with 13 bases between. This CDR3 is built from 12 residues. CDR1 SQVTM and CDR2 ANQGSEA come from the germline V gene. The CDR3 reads CSVASGEETQYF. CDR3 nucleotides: TGCAGCGTGGCGTCCGGCGAGGAGACCCAGTACTTC. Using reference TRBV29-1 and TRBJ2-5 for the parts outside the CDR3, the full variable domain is SAVISQKPSRDICQRGTSLTIQCQVDSQVTMMFWYRQQPGQSLTLIATANQGSEATYESGFVIDKFPISRPNLTFSTLTVSNMSPEDSSIYLCSVASGEETQYFGPGTRLLVL.